One sample yielded the 4 T cell receptor beta chains listed below, sequenced in a study of CD8 T cells in ankylosing spondylitis (dated by TCRdb to 2016 to 2017). Overall study results and their limits: A TCR beta motif made up of several highly homologous amino acid variants appeared to be characteristic of blood from ankylosing spondylitis patients.

No antigen has been identified for these receptors. Receptor amplification or capture employed 5' RACE. Sequencing was performed on an Illumina HiSeq 2500. Using fastp at Q25 and MiXCR, TCRdb reprocessed the public reads and kept productive beta chains. Each CDR3 protein appears once, grouped with its most common genes and DNA. The sample contains 800,000 to 900,000 distinct CDR3 sequences, approximately 10% of them found a single time. About 0.49% of the sample rests with the top ten. Sequencing was carried out using blood, either unsorted or a sorted T cell fraction (not recorded which). The receptors derive from a male donor with ankylosing spondylitis.

This chain joins TRBV24-1 and TRBJ1-5; TRBD1 aligns across 7 bases. J gave up 0 bases and V 5 bases, and 3 bases lay outside the gene matches. CDR3 length: 15 residues. Germline CDR1 is KGHDR and CDR2 is SFDVKD. CDR3 DNA sequence: TGTGCCACCAGTGGGACAGGTTATAGCAATCAGCCCCAGCATTTT. Protein: CATSGTGYSNQPQHF.

The rearrangement joins TRBV29-1 to TRBJ2-1, with 9 positions matching TRBD1. The CDR3 totals 13 residues. Germline CDR1 is SQVTM and CDR2 is ANQGSEA. V trimming: 7 bases; J trimming: 7 bases; junction bases outside the gene matches: 8. The CDR3 loop is CSGLGQGRNEQFF. The CDR3 region has the DNA TGCAGCGGTCTGGGACAGGGCAGGAATGAGCAGTTCTTC.

Only a few counts were recorded for this clonotype. The V and J genes are TRBV7-2 and TRBJ2-7; 7 bases align to TRBD2. The CDR3 length is 13 residues. V lost 5 bases, J lost 3 bases, and 4 bases stayed unmatched. Per the germline V gene, CDR1 is SGHTA and CDR2 is FQGNSA. CDR3 bases: TGTGCCAGCAGCCTCGGGGACTACTACGAGCAGTACTTC. Protein product: CASSLGDYYEQYF.

This clonotype has just a few counts. This chain uses TRBV5-1 with TRBJ2-5, with TRBD1 identical over 11 bases. Germline CDR1 reads SGHRS; CDR2 reads YFSETQ. The CDR3 sequence is 15 residues long. The V segment lost 5 bases and the J segment 5 bases; nucleotides outside the gene matches: 8. As DNA, the CDR3 is TGCGCCAGCAGTTTTGGGACAGGGGGTTCGGAGACCCAGTACTTC. It codes for CASSFGTGGSETQYF.